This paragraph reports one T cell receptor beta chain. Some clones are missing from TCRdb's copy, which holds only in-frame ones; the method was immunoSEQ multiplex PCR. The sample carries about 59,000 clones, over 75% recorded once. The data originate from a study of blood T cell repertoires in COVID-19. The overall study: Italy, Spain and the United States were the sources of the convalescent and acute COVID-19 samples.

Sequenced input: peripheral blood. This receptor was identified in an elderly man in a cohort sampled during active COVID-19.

Here the CDR3 reads CASSYSTDYGYTF. The CDR3 DNA is TGTGCCAGCAGTTACTCGACAGACTATGGCTACACCTTC. The chain has TRBV6-2 or TRBV6-3 and TRBJ1-2; maybe TRBD1 (5 bases). CDR1 is MNHEY and CDR2 is SVGEGT in the germline V gene. The germline V and J ends were trimmed by 0 bases and 3 bases, with 5 bases remaining between them. The CDR3 length is 13 residues.